The rows below give T cell receptor beta chains drawn from one sample of a study of response to subunit inactivated influenza vaccine. TCRdb independently ran MiXCR on the RT-PCR reads; one entry per CDR3 protein. The table records about 190,000 distinct CDR3 sequences, approximately 15% of them present only once. The source was CD8+ T cells sorted from PBMCs, collected approximately 5 days after vaccination. The origin of the receptors is a man aged 45-65 years who received an inactivated influenza vaccine. CDR3s include the opening cysteine and the closing phenylalanine or tryptophan. The order of the fields is CDR3 protein, J gene, clone size, V gene. A clone size is listed for some rows: how often the clone was seen (once, few, many), or a class if it is expanded.

CDR3 protein: CSARRLAPYNEQFF; J gene: TRBJ2-1; clone size: few; V gene: TRBV20-1
CDR3 protein: CASSWGTITGELFF; J gene: TRBJ2-2; clone size: few; V gene: TRBV5-6
CDR3 protein: CASSQVAGARDTQYF; J gene: TRBJ2-3; clone size: -; V gene: TRBV3-1
CDR3 protein: CASRSPGTGEETQYF; J gene: TRBJ2-5; clone size: many; V gene: TRBV28
CDR3 protein: CASTSPEDRVRYGYTF; J gene: TRBJ1-2; clone size: -; V gene: TRBV6-1
CDR3 protein: CASRTGDDMNTEAFF; J gene: TRBJ1-1; clone size: few; V gene: TRBV12-3/TRBV12-4
CDR3 protein: CASSQEFRGQNIQYF; J gene: TRBJ2-4; clone size: many; V gene: TRBV4-2
CDR3 protein: CASSSPSGGVTGELFF; J gene: TRBJ2-2; clone size: few; V gene: TRBV12-3/TRBV12-4
CDR3 protein: CSVEPPRTDTQYF; J gene: TRBJ2-3; clone size: few; V gene: TRBV29-1
CDR3 protein: CASSQDAHEQYF; J gene: TRBJ2-7; clone size: -; V gene: TRBV3-1
CDR3 protein: CASSVDSAQETQYF; J gene: TRBJ2-5; clone size: few; V gene: TRBV12-3/TRBV12-4
CDR3 protein: CASSLSSGGAALGQYF; J gene: TRBJ2-7; clone size: -; V gene: TRBV28
CDR3 protein: CASSDRTEFNYGYTF; J gene: TRBJ1-2; clone size: -; V gene: TRBV25-1
CDR3 protein: CASSPLAGSQETQYF; J gene: TRBJ2-5; clone size: few; V gene: TRBV27
CDR3 protein: CASSQLAGGPVSGELFF; J gene: TRBJ2-2; clone size: -; V gene: TRBV28
CDR3 protein: CASTLTGTGFTGELFF; J gene: TRBJ2-2; clone size: few; V gene: TRBV28
CDR3 protein: CSAPGTSSYEQYF; J gene: TRBJ2-7; clone size: few; V gene: TRBV20-1
CDR3 protein: CASSLASVSSSQETQYF; J gene: TRBJ2-5; clone size: -; V gene: TRBV7-2